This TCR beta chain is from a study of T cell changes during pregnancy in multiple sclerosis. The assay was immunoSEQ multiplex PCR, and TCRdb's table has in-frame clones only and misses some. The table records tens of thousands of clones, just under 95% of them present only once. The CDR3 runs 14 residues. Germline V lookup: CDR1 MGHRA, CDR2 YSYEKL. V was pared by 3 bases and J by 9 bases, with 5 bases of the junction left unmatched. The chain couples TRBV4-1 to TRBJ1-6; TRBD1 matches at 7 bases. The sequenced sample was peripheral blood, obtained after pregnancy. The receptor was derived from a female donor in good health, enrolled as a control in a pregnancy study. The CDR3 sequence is CASSQDRSSSPLHF. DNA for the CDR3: TGCGCCAGCAGCCAGGACAGGTCTAGTTCACCCCTCCACTTT.